Detailed here is one T cell receptor beta chain. This sample is part of a study of neoadjuvant anti-PD-1 for oral cavity cancer. V lost 5 bases, J lost 4 bases, and 12 bases lay in between. The germline CDR1 and CDR2 sequences are SGHVS and FNYEAQ. The CDR3 extends over 14 amino acids. Measured with immunoSEQ multiplex PCR; TCRdb has only the in-frame clones, and not every one. The table shows tens of thousands of clones, with approximately 80% occurring only once. This chain uses TRBV7-6 with TRBJ1-5; no clear D. Here the sequenced sample was PBMCs, taken before nivolumab (anti-PD-1) treatment. The origin of this receptor is a person aged 35-80 years with oral cavity squamous cell carcinoma. The CDR3 sequence: CASSRGGSNQPQHF. CDR3 coding DNA: TGTGCCAGCAGCAGAGGAGGCAGTAATCAGCCCCAGCATTTT.